This T cell receptor (beta chain) was documented in a study of blood T cells in healthy people across ages. For every donor, a draw yielded around 10 milliliters of peripheral blood. This CDR3 spans 16 amino acids. V lost 3 bases and J lost 3, with 14 bases in between. Together with a sample-barcoded 5' primer, a J-beta primer mix was included in a second PCR lasting about 7 to 11 cycles. From the 5' RACE reads, TCRdb called clonotypes with MiXCR, one entry per CDR3 protein. The sample gives some 1.6 million distinct CDR3 sequences, 30% to 40% of which show up once; about 11% is in the top ten. In its sample, this clonotype was seen a few times. What it binds is not known. Study results and limitations: A strong correlation was seen between TCR beta diversity and naive T cell percentage. Total diversity from one million sequenced T cells was likely underestimated. A greater number of naive CD4+ cells and higher diversity distinguished long-lived donors from aged donors.

The TCR sequence derives from a woman aged 25-40 years in good health. The chain uses TRBV12-3 or TRBV12-4 and TRBJ2-2; either TRBD1 or TRBD2 may supply D (6 bases each). Sequenced sample: blood. The CDR3 nucleotides are TGTGCCAGCAGTTTTATTCCGGGGGCGGACACCGGGGAGCTGTTTTTT. This gives the protein CASSFIPGADTGELFF.